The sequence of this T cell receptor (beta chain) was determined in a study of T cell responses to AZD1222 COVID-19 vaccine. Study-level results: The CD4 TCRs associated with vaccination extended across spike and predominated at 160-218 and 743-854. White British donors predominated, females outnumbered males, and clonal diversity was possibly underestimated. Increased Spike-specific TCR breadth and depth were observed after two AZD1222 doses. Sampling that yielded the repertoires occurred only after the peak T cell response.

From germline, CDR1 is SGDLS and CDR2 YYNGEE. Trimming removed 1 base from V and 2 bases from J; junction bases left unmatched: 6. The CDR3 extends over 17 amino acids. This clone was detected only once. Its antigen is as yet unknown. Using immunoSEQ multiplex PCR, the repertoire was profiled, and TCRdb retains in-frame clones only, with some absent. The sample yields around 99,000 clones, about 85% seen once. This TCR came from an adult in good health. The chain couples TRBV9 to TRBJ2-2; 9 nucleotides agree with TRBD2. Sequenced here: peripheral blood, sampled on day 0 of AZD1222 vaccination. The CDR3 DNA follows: TGTGCCAGCAGCGTAACTCGCGGGGGGGCCAACACCGGGGAGCTGTTTTTT. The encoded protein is CASSVTRGGANTGELFF.